The source of this T cell receptor beta chain is a study of blood T cell repertoires in COVID-19. Study-wide context: The origin of the acute and convalescent COVID-19 samples was the United States, Italy and Spain. Nucleic acid was either cDNA or gDNA, and it came from T cells, B-cell-depleted T cells, or PBMCs.

V trimming: 2 bases; J trimming: 2 bases; junction bases outside the gene matches: 3. The length of the CDR3 is 14 residues. Germline-derived CDR1 and CDR2 are KGHSH and LQKENI. Per the original data handling: Estimation of nucleated cell counts was performed using reference gene primer amplification. TCRdb's table, derived via immunoSEQ multiplex PCR, lists solely in-frame clones and lacks some. V, J and clone size are taken as reported in that table, and D and trimming were inferred from the DNA itself. The data contain more than 65,000 clones, 90% to 95% of them seen just once; the ten biggest clones take up nearly 8.5%.

The V and J genes are TRBV18 and TRBJ2-7, with TRBD2 matching 7 bases. The receptor was isolated from a human donor in a cohort sampled during active COVID-19. Sequencing was carried out using peripheral blood. DNA of the CDR3: TGTGCCAGCTCACCAACGGGGGGAACCTACGAGCAGTACTTC. Protein sequence: CASSPTGGTYEQYF. Full variable domain (rest looked up from reference TRBV18 and TRBJ2-7): NAGVMQNPRHLVRRRGQEARLRCSPMKGHSHVYWYRQLPEEGLKFMVYLQKENIIDESGMPKERFSAEFPKEGPSILRIQQVVRGDSAAYFCASSPTGGTYEQYFGPGTRLTVT.